This T cell receptor beta chain was sequenced in a study of OX40 agonist ivuxolimab in advanced cancers. Study-wide points: Normalized T-cell clonal expansion was also low in a subset of nonresponders.

Of note for this clone: Its antigen remains unknown.

Germline V gives CDR1 SNHLY, CDR2 FYNNEI. Trimming removed 5 bases at V and 1 base at J, with 19 bases between. The CDR3 runs to 17 residues. Measured with immunoSEQ multiplex PCR; TCRdb has only the in-frame clones, and not every one. The sample yields 130,000 or so clones, 85% to 95% seen once. The sample in question was CD4+ or CD8+ T cells sorted from blood, obtained in a trial of the OX40 agonist ivuxolimab. The sequence was collected from an adult with an advanced solid tumor such as melanoma, head and neck, liver or kidney cancer. The chain is built from TRBV2 and TRBJ2-3, with D perhaps given as TRBD1 or TRBD2 (6 bases each). For the CDR3, the DNA is TGTGCCAGCAGTCGTCGGGGGCCCCCTACGGGCACAGATACGCAGTATTTT. Protein product: CASSRRGPPTGTDTQYF. Variable domain in full (rest from reference TRBV2 and TRBJ2-3): EPEVTQTPSHQVTQMGQEVILRCVPISNHLYFYWYRQILGQKVEFLVSFYNNEISEKSEIFDDQFSVERPDGSNFTLKIRSTKLEDSAMYFCASSRRGPPTGTDTQYFGPGTRLTVL.